The rows below give T cell receptor beta chains drawn from one sample of a study of memory CD4+ T cells and cytomegalovirus serostatus. Produced via immunoSEQ multiplex PCR; TCRdb's table is partial and in-frame only. The sample yields 40,000 to 50,000 clones, about 74% seen once. The sample was memory CD4+ T cells from blood. These receptors originate from an adult in good health and CMV-seropositive. CDR3s include the opening cysteine and the closing phenylalanine or tryptophan. A D gene is named only where the DNA matches it firmly. Only part of the rows carry a size: once, few, many, or a class if the clone is expanded.

v_gene: TRBV7-2
j_gene: TRBJ1-4
d_gene: .
abundance: .
CDR3nt: TGTGCCAGCAGCTTAGTTGGAGGTACTAATGAAAAACTGTTTTTT
CDR3aa: CASSLVGGTNEKLFF

v_gene: TRBV19
j_gene: TRBJ2-7
d_gene: .
abundance: .
CDR3nt: TGTGCCAGTAGTATCCGGGTCCGAGGCGAGCAGTACTTC
CDR3aa: CASSIRVRGEQYF

v_gene: TRBV11-2
j_gene: TRBJ2-2
d_gene: TRBD1
abundance: .
CDR3nt: TGTGCCAGCAGCTTAGACCCCGAGGGGGCGCAGGCCGGGGAGCTGTTTTTT
CDR3aa: CASSLDPEGAQAGELFF

v_gene: TRBV5-5
j_gene: TRBJ1-2
d_gene: TRBD1
abundance: .
CDR3nt: TGTGCCAGCAGCTACGGGACAGGGGGACGGTATGGCTACACCTTC
CDR3aa: CASSYGTGGRYGYTF

v_gene: TRBV10-3
j_gene: TRBJ1-3
d_gene: TRBD1
abundance: .
CDR3nt: TGTGCCATGGCGACAGGGGCGGGGAACACCATATATTTT
CDR3aa: CAMATGAGNTIYF

v_gene: TRBV12-5
j_gene: TRBJ1-5
d_gene: .
abundance: .
CDR3nt: TGTGCTAGTGGCTCCGTCGACAGGCGTGGAGAACAGCCCCAGCATTTT
CDR3aa: CASGSVDRRGEQPQHF

v_gene: TRBV10-3
j_gene: TRBJ2-7
d_gene: .
abundance: .
CDR3nt: TGTGCCATCAGGCGGACAGCGAGCTCCTACGAGCAGTACTTC
CDR3aa: CAIRRTASSYEQYF

v_gene: TRBV7-3
j_gene: TRBJ1-4
d_gene: .
abundance: once
CDR3nt: TGTGCCAGCAGCTTCCACAGGGCTGAAAAACTGTTTTTT
CDR3aa: CASSFHRAEKLFF

v_gene: TRBV4-1
j_gene: TRBJ2-7
d_gene: .
abundance: .
CDR3nt: TGCGCCAGCAGCCCCATCCCCCGAGGGGTCTACGAGCAGTACTTC
CDR3aa: CASSPIPRGVYEQYF

v_gene: TRBV5-1
j_gene: TRBJ1-2
d_gene: TRBD1
abundance: .
CDR3nt: TGCGCCAGCAGCTTAGGACAGGACCGGGAGCGGGCCTTC
CDR3aa: CASSLGQDRERAF

v_gene: TRBV7-2
j_gene: TRBJ2-5
d_gene: .
abundance: few
CDR3nt: TGTGCCAGCAGCTTAACCCTTCTTGTGGAGACCCAGTACTTC
CDR3aa: CASSLTLLVETQYF

v_gene: TRBV7-2
j_gene: TRBJ2-5
d_gene: .
abundance: .
CDR3nt: TGTGCCAGCAGCTTTCAAGGCGGGGAGACCCAGTACTTC
CDR3aa: CASSFQGGETQYF

v_gene: TRBV10-3
j_gene: TRBJ1-4
d_gene: TRBD1
abundance: .
CDR3nt: TGTGCCATGCGACAGGGAGCTAATGAAAAACTGTTTTTT
CDR3aa: CAMRQGANEKLFF

v_gene: TRBV28
j_gene: TRBJ1-6
d_gene: .
abundance: .
CDR3nt: TGTGCCAGCAGCTATGAGACCCTAGGAGGCCCCTATAATTCACCCCTCCACTTT
CDR3aa: CASSYETLGGPYNSPLHF

v_gene: TRBV6-1
j_gene: TRBJ1-1
d_gene: .
abundance: .
CDR3nt: TGTGCCACTCAGACAGGCCGTTTGAACACTGAAGCTTTCTTT
CDR3aa: CATQTGRLNTEAFF

v_gene: TRBV18
j_gene: TRBJ1-5
d_gene: .
abundance: .
CDR3nt: TGTGCCAGCTCACCTGGGAGGGGAAATAGCAATCAGCCCCAGCATTTT
CDR3aa: CASSPGRGNSNQPQHF

v_gene: TRBV5-1
j_gene: TRBJ2-2
d_gene: .
abundance: few
CDR3nt: TGCGCCAGCAGCTTGCAGGGTCCCAACACCGGGGAGCTGTTTTTT
CDR3aa: CASSLQGPNTGELFF

v_gene: TRBV5-5
j_gene: TRBJ1-3
d_gene: .
abundance: once
CDR3nt: TGTGCCAGCAGCTTGGCCGGGGGCCGCTCTGGAAACACCATATATTTT
CDR3aa: CASSLAGGRSGNTIYF

v_gene: TRBV5-1
j_gene: TRBJ2-1
d_gene: .
abundance: .
CDR3nt: TGCGCCAGCAGCTTGGCGGGGGGCCAGAGCAATGAGCAGTTCTTC
CDR3aa: CASSLAGGQSNEQFF

v_gene: TRBV2
j_gene: TRBJ2-7
d_gene: .
abundance: medium-sized
CDR3nt: TGTGCCAGCAGTGTCAGACTTGAAGCCTACGAGCAGTACTTC
CDR3aa: CASSVRLEAYEQYF

v_gene: TRBV19
j_gene: TRBJ1-2
d_gene: .
abundance: .
CDR3nt: TGTGCCAGTAGCCGATGGAGAGCCGGTCACCCTCTTAAACATTCCTTC
CDR3aa: CASSRWRAGHPLKHSF

v_gene: TRBV6-5
j_gene: TRBJ2-7
d_gene: TRBD2
abundance: once
CDR3nt: TGTGCCAGCGGTCCCGGGGGGGCCGATCCCGAGCAGTACTTC
CDR3aa: CASGPGGADPEQYF

v_gene: TRBV5-4
j_gene: TRBJ1-4
d_gene: TRBD1
abundance: .
CDR3nt: TGTGCCAGCAGCCGGGCCGACAGGGTACCTAATGAAAAACTGTTTTTT
CDR3aa: CASSRADRVPNEKLFF

v_gene: TRBV2
j_gene: TRBJ1-1
d_gene: .
abundance: .
CDR3nt: TGTGCCAGCAGCGGTTCCCGGGACACTGAAGCTTTCTTT
CDR3aa: CASSGSRDTEAFF

v_gene: TRBV2
j_gene: TRBJ2-3
d_gene: .
abundance: .
CDR3nt: TGTGCCAGCAGCGTTCCAGGGGGGACAGATACGCAGTATTTT
CDR3aa: CASSVPGGTDTQYF

v_gene: TRBV6-6
j_gene: TRBJ2-2
d_gene: TRBD2
abundance: .
CDR3nt: TGTGCCAGCAGCTCTAGCGGGGGGGTATCCGGGGAGCTGTTTTTT
CDR3aa: CASSSSGGVSGELFF

v_gene: TRBV5-6
j_gene: TRBJ1-6
d_gene: .
abundance: .
CDR3nt: TGTGCCAGCAGCTTGGGAGATAATTCACCCCTCCACTTT
CDR3aa: CASSLGDNSPLHF

v_gene: TRBV2
j_gene: TRBJ1-2
d_gene: .
abundance: .
CDR3nt: TGTGCCAGCACCCATGCAGATAGGGAGGGTGGCTACACCTTC
CDR3aa: CASTHADREGGYTF

v_gene: TRBV18
j_gene: TRBJ2-7
d_gene: .
abundance: .
CDR3nt: TGTGCCAGCTCACCACCTAAGGGGGGATCCTACGAGCAGTACTTC
CDR3aa: CASSPPKGGSYEQYF

v_gene: TRBV21-1
j_gene: TRBJ1-5
d_gene: .
abundance: few
CDR3nt: TGTGCCAGCAGCAAAGTTTACAGGGGATTAATTAATAGCAATCAGCCCCAGCATTTT
CDR3aa: CASSKVYRGLINSNQPQHF

v_gene: TRBV18
j_gene: TRBJ1-4
d_gene: .
abundance: .
CDR3nt: TGTGCCAGCTCACCACAGGGAATTAATGAAAAACTGTTTTTT
CDR3aa: CASSPQGINEKLFF

v_gene: TRBV27
j_gene: TRBJ2-2
d_gene: .
abundance: .
CDR3nt: TGTGCCAGCAGGGAAAGCCTTTCGGCCGGGGAGCTGTTTTTT
CDR3aa: CASRESLSAGELFF

v_gene: TRBV9
j_gene: TRBJ1-2
d_gene: .
abundance: few
CDR3nt: TGTGCCAGCGCTACCCCACCTAACTATGGCTACACCTTC
CDR3aa: CASATPPNYGYTF

v_gene: TRBV29-1
j_gene: TRBJ1-2
d_gene: .
abundance: .
CDR3nt: TGCAGCGTTGCAGGAGGCCCTAACTATGGCTACACCTTC
CDR3aa: CSVAGGPNYGYTF

v_gene: TRBV11-2
j_gene: TRBJ1-1
d_gene: .
abundance: .
CDR3nt: TGTGCCAGCAGCCCGGGCCCGAACACTGAAGCTTTCTTT
CDR3aa: CASSPGPNTEAFF

v_gene: TRBV7-2
j_gene: TRBJ2-1
d_gene: .
abundance: medium-sized
CDR3nt: TGTGCCAGCAGCTTAGCCGGGTCCAATGAGCAGTTCTTC
CDR3aa: CASSLAGSNEQFF

v_gene: TRBV10-1
j_gene: TRBJ1-6
d_gene: TRBD1
abundance: .
CDR3nt: TGCGCCAGCAGTGAGGGGGACAGTGGTTCACCCCTCCACTTT
CDR3aa: CASSEGDSGSPLHF

v_gene: TRBV28
j_gene: TRBJ2-5
d_gene: TRBD2
abundance: .
CDR3nt: TGTGCCAGCAGTCTCGGACTAGCGGGGAGAGAGACCCAGTACTTC
CDR3aa: CASSLGLAGRETQYF

v_gene: TRBV4-2
j_gene: TRBJ2-2
d_gene: .
abundance: .
CDR3nt: TGTGCCAGCAGCCAGGACAGTGCCGGGGAGCTGTTTTTT
CDR3aa: CASSQDSAGELFF

v_gene: TRBV2
j_gene: TRBJ2-1
d_gene: TRBD1
abundance: .
CDR3nt: TGTGCCAGCAGGGGATTCAGGGGGTCGACTTACAATGAGCAGTTCTTC
CDR3aa: CASRGFRGSTYNEQFF

v_gene: TRBV7-2
j_gene: TRBJ2-6
d_gene: TRBD1
abundance: .
CDR3nt: TGTGCTGGGGACAGGGAAAGCTCTGGGGCCAACGTCCTGACTTTC
CDR3aa: CAGDRESSGANVLTF

v_gene: TRBV18
j_gene: TRBJ1-1
d_gene: .
abundance: .
CDR3nt: TGTGCCAGCTCACTGCAAAGGGGAGACACTGAAGCTTTCTTT
CDR3aa: CASSLQRGDTEAFF

v_gene: TRBV7-2
j_gene: TRBJ1-1
d_gene: .
abundance: .
CDR3nt: TGTGCCAGCACGGATGCGGTGAACACTGAAGCTTTCTTT
CDR3aa: CASTDAVNTEAFF

v_gene: TRBV7-9
j_gene: TRBJ2-5
d_gene: .
abundance: .
CDR3nt: TGTGCCAGCAGCTCGGGGGTGACCCAGTACTTC
CDR3aa: CASSSGVTQYF

v_gene: TRBV11-3
j_gene: TRBJ2-1
d_gene: .
abundance: .
CDR3nt: TGTGCCAGCAGCCCCAATTCCCGGGGGGCTACCTACAATGAGCAGTTCTTC
CDR3aa: CASSPNSRGATYNEQFF

v_gene: TRBV19
j_gene: TRBJ2-7
d_gene: .
abundance: .
CDR3nt: TGTGCCAGCGACACCCAGGACAGCCCTCTGTGGGGGGAGCAGTACTTC
CDR3aa: CASDTQDSPLWGEQYF

v_gene: TRBV4-3
j_gene: TRBJ2-5
d_gene: TRBD2
abundance: .
CDR3nt: TGCGCCAGCAGCCAAGATATCACTAGCGGAGAGACCCAGTACTTC
CDR3aa: CASSQDITSGETQYF

v_gene: TRBV28
j_gene: TRBJ2-7
d_gene: .
abundance: .
CDR3nt: TGTGCCAGCAGTCTTAGGGCAGGGACCTACGAGCAGTACTTC
CDR3aa: CASSLRAGTYEQYF

v_gene: TRBV29-1
j_gene: TRBJ2-2
d_gene: TRBD2
abundance: .
CDR3nt: TGCAGCGTTGAACTAGCGGGGGGGCTAAGGAACACCGGGGAGCTGTTTTTT
CDR3aa: CSVELAGGLRNTGELFF

v_gene: TRBV7-3
j_gene: TRBJ2-6
d_gene: TRBD1
abundance: once
CDR3nt: TGTGCCAGCAGCAGACAGGGCCCCGGGGCCAACGTCCTGACTTTC
CDR3aa: CASSRQGPGANVLTF

v_gene: TRBV2
j_gene: TRBJ2-2
d_gene: TRBD2
abundance: .
CDR3nt: TGTGCCAGCAGAAGGACTAGCGGGGGGGCCGGGGAGCTGTTTTTT
CDR3aa: CASRRTSGGAGELFF

v_gene: TRBV14
j_gene: TRBJ1-1
d_gene: .
abundance: few
CDR3nt: TGTGCCAGCAGCCTTTTTACAGGGCGAGAAGCTTTCTTT
CDR3aa: CASSLFTGREAFF

v_gene: TRBV4-1
j_gene: TRBJ1-1
d_gene: .
abundance: few
CDR3nt: TGCGCCAGCAGCCAAGGTCGACAGCTGAACACTGAAGCTTTCTTT
CDR3aa: CASSQGRQLNTEAFF

v_gene: TRBV6-5
j_gene: TRBJ1-2
d_gene: TRBD1
abundance: .
CDR3nt: TGTGCCAGCAGTAGACAGGGCTATGGCTACACCTTC
CDR3aa: CASSRQGYGYTF

v_gene: TRBV7-3
j_gene: TRBJ2-1
d_gene: TRBD2
abundance: .
CDR3nt: TGTGCCAGCAGCCCTCGGGGAGGGAAAAAGAATGAGCAGTTCTTC
CDR3aa: CASSPRGGKKNEQFF